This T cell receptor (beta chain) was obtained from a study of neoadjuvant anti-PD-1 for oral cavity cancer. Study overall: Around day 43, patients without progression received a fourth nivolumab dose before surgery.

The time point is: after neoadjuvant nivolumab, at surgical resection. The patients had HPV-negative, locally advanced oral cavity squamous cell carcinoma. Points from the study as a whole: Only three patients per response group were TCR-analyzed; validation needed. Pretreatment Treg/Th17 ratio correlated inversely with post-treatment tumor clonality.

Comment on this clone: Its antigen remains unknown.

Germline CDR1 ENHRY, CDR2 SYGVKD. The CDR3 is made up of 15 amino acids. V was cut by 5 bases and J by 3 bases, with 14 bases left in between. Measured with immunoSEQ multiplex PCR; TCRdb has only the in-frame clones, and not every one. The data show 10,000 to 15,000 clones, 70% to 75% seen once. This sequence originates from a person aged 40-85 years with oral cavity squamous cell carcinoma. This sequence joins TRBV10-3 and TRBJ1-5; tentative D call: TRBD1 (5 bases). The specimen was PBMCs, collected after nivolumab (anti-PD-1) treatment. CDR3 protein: CAISSLGGDNQPQHF. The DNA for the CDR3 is TGTGCCATCAGTTCTCTCGGGGGGGACAATCAGCCCCAGCATTTT.